The present T cell receptor (beta chain) was sequenced within a study of T cell responses to AZD1222 COVID-19 vaccine. This CDR3 comprises 15 residues. V gave up 3 bases and J gave up 2 bases; unmatched junction bases: 2. Germline CDR1 is WNHNN and CDR2 is SYGVQD (reference sequence). The protocol was immunoSEQ multiplex PCR, while the TCRdb copy is restricted to in-frame clones and leaves out a portion. This sample has 150,000 or so clones, with approximately 92% found just once. V and J are TRBV10-1 and TRBJ2-3; 10 bases agree with TRBD2. This specimen consisted of peripheral blood, obtained 28 days after the second AZD1222 dose. The receptor comes from an adult who received the AZD1222 COVID-19 vaccine. Here the CDR3 DNA reads TGCGCCAGCAGTGAAGGACTAGCGGTCACAGATACGCAGTATTTT. This codes for CASSEGLAVTDTQYF.